Shown below are 21 T cell receptor beta chains from a single sample sequenced in a study of regulatory T cells in long-lasting Graves disease. Indicated time point: newly diagnosed GD, antithyroid drugs for less than 3 months. The TCR library was prepared using RNA isolated from PBMCs. HTBI primers from iRepertoire and Arm-PCR of CDR3 regions yielded the TCR beta libraries. TCRdb used MiXCR to reprocess the multiplex PCR reads, holding one entry per CDR3 protein. This repertoire shows about 540,000 distinct CDR3 sequences, 13% found once; its top ten account for 8% to 10%. This sample also belongs to another study, concerning T cells in Graves' hyperthyroidism and ophthalmopathy.

The material was peripheral blood mononuclear cells (PBMCs), obtained at new diagnosis, from a patient treated with antithyroid drugs. The receptor set was obtained from a man younger than 45 with Graves disease.

Only a few counts were recorded for this clonotype. A clone one base away is much larger, so this may be a read error. The chain has TRBV28 and TRBJ2-3; TRBD1 matches 7 bases. This CDR3 is 15 amino acids long. Looked up from germline, CDR1 is MDHEN and CDR2 is SYDVKM. The CDR3 sequence: CASSLPGTDTDMQYF. DNA for the CDR3: TGTGCCAGCAGTTTACCCGGGACAGATACAGATATGCAGTATTTT.

This clonotype was seen repeatedly, ten times or more. V is TRBV20-1 and J is TRBJ2-1; the match to TRBD2 covers 9 bases. The CDR3 is 12 amino acids. Germline assignment: CDR1 DFQATT and CDR2 SNEGSKA (reference sequence). V lost 3 bases, J lost 6 bases, and 0 bases stayed unmatched. The CDR3 sequence: CSASSGGNEQFF. In nucleotides, the CDR3 is TGCAGTGCTAGTAGCGGGGGCAATGAGCAGTTCTTC.

This clonotype has at least ten counts. This chain uses TRBV19 with TRBJ1-2; D might be TRBD1 (5 bases). Germline lookup yields CDR1 LNHDA and CDR2 SQIVND (reference sequence). This CDR3 contains 14 residues. V shed 6 bases and J shed 2 bases, with 13 bases lying between them. CDR3 amino acids: CASSPDSANYGYTF. The DNA of the CDR3 is TGTGCCAGTAGCCCAGACAGCGCGAACTATGGCTACACCTTC.

There are a few counts of this clonotype. The rearrangement joins TRBV5-1 to TRBJ2-1, with unresolved D. The CDR3 consists of 13 residues. V lost 4 bases, J lost 8 bases, and 13 bases lay in between. Per the germline V gene, CDR1 is SGHRS and CDR2 is YFSETQ. CDR3 sequence reads: CASSVGLRDEQFF. Here the CDR3 DNA reads TGCGCCAGCAGCGTCGGGCTACGCGATGAGCAGTTCTTC. The full variable domain, completed using reference TRBV5-1 and TRBJ2-1, is KAGVTQTPRYLIKTRGQQVTLSCSPISGHRSVSWYQQTPGQGLQFLFEYFSETQRNKGNFPGRFSGRQFSNSRSEMNVSTLELGDSALYLCASSVGLRDEQFFGPGTRLTVL.

This clonotype appeared many times. V is TRBV12-3 or TRBV12-4 and J is TRBJ2-3; D might be TRBD1 or TRBD2, each matching 6 bases. The CDR3 is made up of 13 amino acids. Between the trimmed V and J ends, which lost 7 bases and 4 bases, there was a span of 12 bases. The CDR3: CASTLRGADTQYF. The CDR3 DNA reads TGTGCCAGCACTCTGAGGGGGGCAGATACGCAGTATTTT.

This clonotype was counted only a few times. This rearrangement joins TRBV2 to TRBJ1-3; D possibly corresponds to TRBD1 (5 bases). CDR3 length: 19 amino acids. Per germline, CDR1 SNHLY and CDR2 FYNNEI. Trimming left V 2 bases short and J 4 bases short, with 24 bases between. The CDR3 nucleotides are TGTGCCAGCAGTGAAAAGCCGGGACCGGCTCATACTACAGGAAACACCATATATTTT. Residues: CASSEKPGPAHTTGNTIYF.

This clonotype was seen at least ten times. The chain has TRBV18 and TRBJ1-5, with D maybe TRBD1 (5 bases). Germline-derived CDR1 and CDR2 are KGHSH and LQKENI. This CDR3 comprises 16 residues. Trimming left V 3 bases short and J 0 bases short, with 12 bases between. The CDR3 sequence is CASSPFDSLSNQPQHF. CDR3 bases: TGTGCCAGCTCACCCTTTGACAGCCTTAGCAATCAGCCCCAGCATTTT.

The chain is built from TRBV6-4 and TRBJ1-2, with D possibly matching TRBD1 (6 bases). V was trimmed by 11 bases and J by 0 bases, leaving 10 bases between them. The CDR3 is 12 residues long. Germline V CDR1 and CDR2: MRHNA, SNTAGT. CDR3 loop: CASDSPNYGYTF. CDR3 coding DNA: TGTGCCTCGGACAGTCCTAACTATGGCTACACCTTC.

This clonotype has more than one count but fewer than ten. The chain employs TRBV5-5 and TRBJ2-1; 7 bases line up with TRBD1. Germline V gene data show CDR1 as SGHKS and CDR2 as YYEKEE (reference sequence). Trimming removed 1 base from V and 5 bases from J; junction bases left unmatched: 3. The CDR3 is 14 residues long. The CDR3 nucleotides are TGTGCCAGCAGCTTGTGGGACAGCAACAATGAGCAGTTCTTC. Its translation: CASSLWDSNNEQFF.

This clonotype has a handful of counts. The CDR3 region is CSVPGGISYEQYF. CDR3 coding DNA: TGCAGCGTTCCGGGCGGAATCTCCTACGAGCAGTACTTC. The V call is TRBV29-1, the J call TRBJ2-7; D gene unclear. V was trimmed by 5 bases and J by 0 bases, leaving 11 bases between them. This CDR3 spans 13 amino acids. The germline V gene encodes CDR1 SQVTM and CDR2 ANQGSEA.

In this sample, this clonotype turned up a few times. It may be a read error: a sequence one base away is much more abundant. The chain couples TRBV13 to TRBJ2-3; D gene uncertain. In germline, CDR1 is PRHDT, CDR2 FYEKMQ (reference sequence). The CDR3 totals 13 residues. Trimming left V 5 bases short and J 0 bases short, with 6 bases between. The DNA for the CDR3 is TGTGCCAGCAGCCAAGGCAGCACAGATACGCAGTATTTT. Translation gives CASSQGSTDTQYF. The full variable domain, in which reference TRBV13 and TRBJ2-3 provide the parts outside the CDR3, is AAGVIQSPRHLIKEKRETATLKCYPIPRHDTVYWYQQGPGQDPQFLISFYEKMQSDKGSIPDRFSAQQFSDYHSELNMSSLELGDSALYFCASSQGSTDTQYFGPGTRLTVL.

This clonotype was seen ten or more times. The chain couples TRBV6-1 to TRBJ2-7, with D tentatively TRBD2 (6 bases). The ends were cut back, 5 bases at V and 0 bases at J, with 14 bases in the middle. This CDR3 spans 15 amino acids. Per germline, CDR1 MNHNS and CDR2 SASEGT. CDR3 residues: CASSTSGERSYEQYF. CDR3 coding DNA: TGTGCCAGCAGTACCTCGGGGGAACGCTCCTACGAGCAGTACTTC.

This clonotype was detected many times. DNA of the CDR3: TGTGCCAGCAGTTTACAAGGAGTGAACACCGGGGAGCTGTTTTTT. As protein: CASSLQGVNTGELFF. The chain is built from TRBV12-3 or TRBV12-4 and TRBJ2-2, with D unclear. The V end lost 2 bases, the J end lost 1 base, and 8 bases lay between the germline ends. This CDR3 has 15 amino acids.

This clonotype appeared many times. The rearrangement links TRBV10-3 to TRBJ2-3; no definite D call. The V gene lost 6 bases and the J gene lost 0 bases, with 10 bases spanning the gap. The CDR3 is made up of 14 amino acids. Germline V CDR1 and CDR2: ENHRY, SYGVKD. The CDR3 here is CAISRTDSTDTQYF. CDR3 DNA sequence: TGTGCCATCAGCCGAACAGATAGCACAGATACGCAGTATTTT.

This clonotype was seen at least ten times. The chain is built from TRBV20-1 and TRBJ1-2; tentative D call: TRBD1 (5 bases). Germline V gene lookup returns CDR1 DFQATT and CDR2 SNEGSKA (reference sequence). V lost 1 base and J lost 6, with 18 bases in between. CDR3 length equals 15 residues. The CDR3 nucleotides are TGCAGTGCTAGAGTTCCGCGGACATGGGCTAATGGCTACACCTTC. Its translation: CSARVPRTWANGYTF.

Many counts were recorded for this clonotype. The chain uses TRBV14 and TRBJ2-1; 8 positions match TRBD2. V lost 4 bases and J lost 4; bases outside the gene matches: 6. The CDR3 is 15 amino acids. Germline V gene sequence: CDR1 SGHDN, CDR2 FVKESK. The CDR3 sequence: CASSPTSGVYNEQFF. The DNA for the CDR3 is TGTGCCAGCAGCCCCACTAGCGGAGTTTACAATGAGCAGTTCTTC.

This clonotype was observed many times. The chain uses TRBV20-1 and TRBJ1-4, with no clear D. CDR3 size: 13 residues. The germline V gene has CDR1 DFQATT and CDR2 SNEGSKA (reference sequence). The V and J ends lost 6 bases and 5 bases respectively, with 13 bases between them. CDR3 in amino acids: CSALARVNEKLFF. In DNA form, the CDR3 reads TGCAGTGCCCTGGCACGGGTGAATGAAAAACTGTTTTTT.

The table lists this clonotype with many counts. The chain combines TRBV5-1 with TRBJ2-6; tentatively, D is TRBD1 (6 bases). With 2 bases removed from V and 3 bases from J, the gap between germline ends came to 12 bases. The CDR3 loop spans 16 amino acids. Germline V gene sequence: CDR1 SGHRS, CDR2 YFSETQ. As DNA, the CDR3 is TGCGCCAGCAGCTTAGGGGGTGGGTTTGGGGCCAACGTCCTGACTTTC. It yields the protein CASSLGGGFGANVLTF.

In the case of this clonotype: This likely traces to a read error, being one base from a far larger clone. This sequence joins TRBV7-3 and TRBJ2-7; 8 bases fit TRBD1. Germline loops: CDR1 SGHTA, CDR2 FQGTGA. This CDR3 has 15 residues. The CDR3 DNA is TGTGCCAGCAGTCAAGGACAGGGCCTAACCTACGAGCGGTACTTC. Translation: CASSQGQGLTYERYF.

This clonotype was observed many times. The chain joins TRBV10-1 to TRBJ2-6; possible D gene TRBD2, 5 bases. The CDR3 totals 16 residues. From germline, CDR1 is WNHNN and CDR2 SYGVQD (reference sequence). V lost 2 bases and J 3 bases, leaving 11 bases between the germline ends. The CDR3, as DNA: TGCGCCAGCAGTGAGACCCGGGGTGATGGGGCCAACGTCCTGACTTTC. The encoded protein is CASSETRGDGANVLTF.

In its sample, this clonotype was seen many times. J is TRBJ2-7 and V is TRBV14, with TRBD1 matching 12 bases. Germline V CDR1 and CDR2: SGHDN, FVKESK. V trimming: 4 bases; J trimming: 5 bases; junction bases outside the gene matches: 6. The CDR3 has 15 amino acids. Written as DNA, the CDR3 is TGTGCCAGCAGCCCGGGACAGGGGGCTTGGAACGAGCAGTACTTC. As protein: CASSPGQGAWNEQYF.